This T cell receptor beta chain stems from a study of cytomegalovirus exposure and HLA in healthy donors. Points on this clone: Its target is unknown.

Notes on the study in general: Most observed TCR sequences were rare, whereas some public TCRs were detected in many donors.

CDR3 size: 14 residues. Germline CDR1 SGHRS, CDR2 YFSETQ. Trimming cost V 5 bases and J 0 bases, with 11 bases left between them. Sequencing used immunoSEQ multiplex PCR; TCRdb keeps in-frame clones, though not all of them. Among a few hundred thousand clones listed, over 75% were seen once. The source is a man aged 18 to 30 in good health and CMV-seropositive. Sequenced input: PBMCs. The chain has TRBV5-1 and TRBJ1-2; D is ambiguous. The CDR3: CASSTLGTNYGYTF. The CDR3 DNA is TGCGCCAGCAGTACGCTGGGGACTAACTATGGCTACACCTTC.